This T cell receptor beta chain was sequenced in a study of blood T cell repertoires in COVID-19. In the study overall: T cells, B-cell-depleted T cells, or PBMCs provided the cDNA or gDNA that served as material.

TCRdb keeps only in-frame clones here, not all; method: immunoSEQ multiplex PCR. This table holds approximately 170,000 clones, less than 90% found once. Germline assignment: CDR1 LNHDA and CDR2 SQIVND (reference sequence). Trimming stripped 9 bases from V and 4 bases from J, with 18 bases between. This CDR3 has 14 residues. Enrolled during active infection, Seattle patients were then followed longitudinally. This chain uses TRBV19 with TRBJ1-1; D call uncertain. Specimen: peripheral blood. This clonotype was obtained from a woman aged 60 to 75 with COVID-19, enrolled during active disease. CDR3: CASLLSGGSTEAFF. Written as DNA, the CDR3 is TGTGCCAGCCTCCTTTCAGGCGGGAGCACTGAAGCTTTCTTT.